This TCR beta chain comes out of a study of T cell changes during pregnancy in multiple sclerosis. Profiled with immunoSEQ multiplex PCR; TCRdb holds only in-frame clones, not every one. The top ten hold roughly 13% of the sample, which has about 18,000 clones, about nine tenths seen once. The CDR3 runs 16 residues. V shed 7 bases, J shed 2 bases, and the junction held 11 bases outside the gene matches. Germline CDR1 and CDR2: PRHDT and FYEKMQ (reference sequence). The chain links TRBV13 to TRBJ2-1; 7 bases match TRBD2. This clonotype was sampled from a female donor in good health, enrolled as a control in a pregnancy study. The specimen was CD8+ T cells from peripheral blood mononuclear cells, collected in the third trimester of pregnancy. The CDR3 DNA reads TGTGCCAGCAACATCCGGGGGGACCTCCCCTACAATGAGCAGTTCTTC. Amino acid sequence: CASNIRGDLPYNEQFF.